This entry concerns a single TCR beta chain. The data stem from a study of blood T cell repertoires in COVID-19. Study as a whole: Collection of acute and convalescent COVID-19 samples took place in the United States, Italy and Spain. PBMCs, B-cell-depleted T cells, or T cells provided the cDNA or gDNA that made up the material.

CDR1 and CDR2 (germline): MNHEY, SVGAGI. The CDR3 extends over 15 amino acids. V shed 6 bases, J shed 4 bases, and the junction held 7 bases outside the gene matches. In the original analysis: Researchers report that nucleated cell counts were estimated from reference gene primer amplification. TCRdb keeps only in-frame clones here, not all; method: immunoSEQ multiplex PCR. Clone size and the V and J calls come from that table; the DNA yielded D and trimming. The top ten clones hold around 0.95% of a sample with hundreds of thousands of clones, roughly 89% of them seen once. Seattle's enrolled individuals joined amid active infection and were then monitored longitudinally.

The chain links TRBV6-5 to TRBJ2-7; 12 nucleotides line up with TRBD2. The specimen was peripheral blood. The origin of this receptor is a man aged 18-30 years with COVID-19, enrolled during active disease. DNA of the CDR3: TGTGCCAGCAGGACAGTACTAGCGGGAGGATACGAGCAGTACTTC. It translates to CASRTVLAGGYEQYF.